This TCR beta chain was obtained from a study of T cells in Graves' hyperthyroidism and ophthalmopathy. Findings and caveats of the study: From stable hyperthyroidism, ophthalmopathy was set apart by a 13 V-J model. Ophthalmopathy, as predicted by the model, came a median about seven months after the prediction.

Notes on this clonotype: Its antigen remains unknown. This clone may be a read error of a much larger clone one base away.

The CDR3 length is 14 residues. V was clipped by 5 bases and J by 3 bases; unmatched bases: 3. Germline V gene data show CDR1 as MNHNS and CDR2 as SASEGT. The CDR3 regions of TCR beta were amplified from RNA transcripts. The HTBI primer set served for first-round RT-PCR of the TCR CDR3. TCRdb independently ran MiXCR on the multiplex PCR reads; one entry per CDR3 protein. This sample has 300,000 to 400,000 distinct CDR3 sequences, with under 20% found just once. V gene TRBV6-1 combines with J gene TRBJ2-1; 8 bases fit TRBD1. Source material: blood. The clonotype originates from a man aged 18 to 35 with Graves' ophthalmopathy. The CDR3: CASSKQGGYNEQFF. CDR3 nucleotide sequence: TGTGCCAGCAGTAAACAGGGGGGCTACAATGAGCAGTTCTTC.